Listed here are 18 T cell receptor beta chains from one sample, sequenced in a study of blood T cell repertoires in COVID-19 (dated by TCRdb to 2020 to 2022). The library was built by means of the immunoSEQ multiplex PCR assay. Held by TCRdb, this immuneACCESS table contains in-frame sequences only and omits some clones. Under half of the omission traces to an unresolved V gene where checked; the cause of the rest is unknown. The sample table shows more than 250,000 clones, and approximately 88% are seen once. Approximately 1.6% of the sample goes to the ten largest clones. Sample: peripheral blood. These receptors originate from a woman in her 30s with COVID-19, enrolled during active disease.

The V gene is TRBV5-1, the J gene TRBJ1-2; weak D call: TRBD1 (5 bases). The germline CDR1 and CDR2 sequences are SGHRS and YFSETQ. The CDR3 extends over 14 amino acids. Between the trimmed V and J ends, which lost 0 bases and 6 bases, there was a span of 12 bases. The CDR3, as DNA: TGCGCCAGCAGCTTGGGAGGGAGGGGAGATGGCTACACCTTC. Its protein product is CASSLGGRGDGYTF.

V is TRBV7-2 and J is TRBJ2-1; 8 bases agree with TRBD2. The V and J ends lost 3 bases and 4 bases, in that order; junction bases with no gene match: 11. Germline CDR1 reads SGHTA; CDR2 reads FQGNSA. The CDR3 is 17 amino acids. CDR3 bases: TGTGCCAGCAGCTTCACCCCGCGGGGGGAACCTTACAATGAGCAGTTCTTC. Amino acids: CASSFTPRGEPYNEQFF.

The V and J genes are TRBV5-6 and TRBJ1-5; 7 bases agree with TRBD1. The V segment lost 0 bases and the J segment 2 bases; nucleotides outside the gene matches: 2. This CDR3 contains 15 residues. Per germline, CDR1 SGHDT and CDR2 YYEEEE. CDR3 residues: CASSLGQGGNQPQHF. CDR3 DNA sequence: TGTGCCAGCAGCTTGGGACAGGGAGGCAATCAGCCCCAGCATTTT.

This chain joins TRBV28 and TRBJ1-1; D is uncertain. With 6 bases removed from V and 4 bases from J, the gap between germline ends came to 21 bases. This CDR3 is built from 16 residues. The germline gives CDR1 MDHEN, CDR2 SYDVKM. The CDR3 here is CASREGRRAGVTEAFF. In nucleotides, the CDR3 is TGTGCCAGCAGGGAGGGCAGGAGGGCTGGGGTCACTGAAGCTTTCTTT.

This clone was seen more than once but under ten times. This chain uses TRBV3-1 (or the pseudogene TRBV3-2) with TRBJ2-3; no reliable D call. This CDR3 has 18 amino acids. V lost 0 bases and J lost 0, with 16 bases in between. The germline V gene has CDR1 LGHDT and CDR2 YNNKEL (reference sequence). The CDR3, as DNA: TGTGCCAGCAGCCAAGATCCCCTACCTAAATTCAGCACAGATACGCAGTATTTT. It yields the protein CASSQDPLPKFSTDTQYF.

The chain links TRBV14 to TRBJ1-1; the D is unclear. The CDR3 has 15 residues. The V end was cut by 4 bases, the J end by 4 bases, with 16 bases between. Germline-derived CDR1 and CDR2 are SGHDN and FVKESK. The CDR3 bases are TGTGCCAGCAGCCGAGACTCGGCTCGGGTCACTGAAGCTTTCTTT. This gives the protein CASSRDSARVTEAFF.

The V and J genes are TRBV5-4 and TRBJ1-1, with D possibly being TRBD1 (6 bases). Germline V CDR1 and CDR2: SGHNT, YYREEE (reference sequence). The CDR3 extends over 15 amino acids. V lost 0 bases and J lost 3, with 12 bases in between. The CDR3 bases are TGTGCCAGCAGCTTGGGGGGGCCACCGGACACTGAAGCTTTCTTT. This translates into CASSLGGPPDTEAFF.

The chain has TRBV10-3 and TRBJ2-5; TRBD2 aligns across 7 bases. The CDR3 spans 13 residues. CDR1 ENHRY and CDR2 SYGVKD come from the germline V gene. V shed 8 bases, J shed 3 bases, and the junction held 6 bases outside the gene matches. CDR3 amino acids: CAIPTSEEETQYF. CDR3 nucleotide sequence: TGTGCCATCCCCACTAGCGAGGAAGAGACCCAGTACTTC.

The V gene is TRBV7-9, the J gene TRBJ2-6, with 8 bases identical to TRBD1. CDR1 is SEHNR, CDR2 FQNEAQ, per germline (reference sequence). The CDR3 spans 17 residues. Trimming took 5 bases from V and 0 from J; bases not matched to a gene: 6. The CDR3: CASSRQGWHSGANVLTF. The CDR3, as DNA: TGTGCCAGCAGCCGACAGGGGTGGCACTCTGGGGCCAACGTCCTGACTTTC.

The J gene is TRBJ2-5, the V gene TRBV11-3; the match to TRBD1 covers 8 bases. Germline CDR1 is SGHNT and CDR2 is YENEEA. Trimming took 5 bases from V and 3 from J; bases not matched to a gene: 5. The CDR3 loop spans 14 amino acids. CDR3 in amino acids: CASSQGQEKETQYF. CDR3 nucleotides: TGTGCCAGCAGCCAGGGACAGGAAAAAGAGACCCAGTACTTC. The full variable domain, rest sourced from reference TRBV11-3 and TRBJ2-5, is EAGVVQSPRYKIIEKKQPVAFWCNPISGHNTLYWYLQNLGQGPELLIRYENEEAVDDSQLPKDRFSAERLKGVDSTLKIQPAELGDSAVYLCASSQGQEKETQYFGPGTRLLVL.

The V and J genes are TRBV6-5 and TRBJ1-3; D is possibly TRBD1 (6 bases). Trimming left V 3 bases short and J 4 bases short, with 16 bases between. The germline V gene has CDR1 MNHEY and CDR2 SVGAGI. The CDR3 spans 16 residues. CDR3 DNA: TGTGCCAGCAGTTATTCCCTACAGGGAAGGGGAAACACCATATATTTT. Protein: CASSYSLQGRGNTIYF.

The count of this clone is one. The V gene is TRBV3-1 (or the pseudogene TRBV3-2), the J gene TRBJ1-2, with 11 bases identical to TRBD1. Germline CDR1 LGHDT, CDR2 YNNKEL (reference sequence). Unmatched junction bases numbered 7, after V lost 4 bases and J lost 6 bases. This CDR3 contains 15 residues. The CDR3 region is CASSRNRDRGDGYTF. In DNA, the CDR3 is TGTGCCAGCAGCCGAAACCGGGACAGGGGGGATGGCTACACCTTC.

The chain's CDR3 is CASSSGQGYNSPLHF. CDR3 sequence (DNA): TGTGCCAGCAGCTCAGGACAGGGCTATAATTCACCCCTCCACTTT. The rearrangement uses TRBV11-2 and TRBJ1-6, with 8 positions matching TRBD1. Germline CDR1 SGHAT, CDR2 FQNNGV. Unmatched junction bases numbered 2, after V lost 4 bases and J lost 3 bases. The CDR3 is made up of 15 amino acids.

The chain links TRBV4-3 to TRBJ1-2, with D unresolved. The CDR3 length is 14 residues. V lost 0 bases and J lost 8, with 13 bases in between. Per the germline V gene, CDR1 is LGHNA and CDR2 is YSLEER. CDR3 nucleotides: TGCGCCAGCAGCCAAGAGCGGGGAACGGGGGGCTACACCTTC. This gives the protein CASSQERGTGGYTF.

This chain connects TRBV2 to TRBJ2-2; unclear D gene. V lost 2 bases and J 7 bases, leaving 2 bases between the germline ends. The CDR3 spans 11 residues. CDR1 and CDR2 from the germline V gene are SNHLY and FYNNEI. The CDR3 DNA is TGTGCCAGCAGTGAATACGGGGAGCTGTTTTTT. As protein: CASSEYGELFF.

V gene TRBV5-1 combines with J gene TRBJ1-1, with D unresolved. This CDR3 has 15 residues. Germline CDR1 SGHRS, CDR2 YFSETQ. The ends were cut back, 0 bases at V and 0 bases at J, with 9 bases in the middle. The CDR3 sequence: CASSLVPGMNTEAFF. CDR3 nucleotide sequence: TGCGCCAGCAGCTTGGTTCCGGGAATGAACACTGAAGCTTTCTTT.

This clone was found a few times. The V gene is TRBV5-4, the J gene TRBJ2-3; TRBD2 aligns across 12 bases. Germline V gene lookup returns CDR1 SGHNT and CDR2 YYREEE (reference sequence). This CDR3 is 15 amino acids long. J was trimmed by 11 bases and V by 0 bases; bases with no gene match: 7. The CDR3 region has the DNA TGTGCCAGCAGCTTGGATGGACTACTAGCGGGGGGGCAGTATTTT. This translates into CASSLDGLLAGGQYF. Drawing the rest from reference TRBV5-4 and TRBJ2-3, the complete variable domain is ETGVTQSPTHLIKTRGQQVTLRCSSQSGHNTVSWYQQALGQGPQFIFQYYREEENGRGNFPPRFSGLQFPNYSSELNVNALELDDSALYLCASSLDGLLAGGQYFGPGTRLTVL.

This clone was picked up one time. The genes are TRBV6-6 and TRBJ2-3, with D unclear. The CDR3 covers 14 residues. The germline CDR1 and CDR2 sequences are MNHNY and SVGAGI (reference sequence). Between the trimmed V and J ends, which lost 4 bases and 6 bases, there was a span of 14 bases. The CDR3 region is CASSWAEITDTQYF. In DNA form, the CDR3 reads TGTGCCAGCAGTTGGGCAGAAATAACGGATACGCAGTATTTT.